This TCR beta chain emerged from a study of molecular identifiers for immune sequencing clone quantification. General study findings and limits: Clonotypes surpassing 20 RNA copies contained over 98% of effector molecules, versus under 1% in naive cells. Highly expanded clone sizes could be underestimated through barcode sharing by identical TCR molecules.

With respect to this clonotype: Antigen specificity is unknown. An end of the junction does not agree with germline; a read error may underlie this.

Methods described previously were used for bulk TCR libraries, and listed TCR primers were applied. TCRdb reprocessed the PCR reads with MiXCR, giving one entry per CDR3 protein. The sample has nearly 650,000 distinct CDR3 sequences; about 25% are singletons. Sequencing was done on a sample of naive CD8+ T cells from blood, with Jurkat cell RNA spiked in. Subset meaning: FACS-sorted CD8+CD4-CCR7+CD45RA+ naive T cells. This receptor was taken from a human donor in good health. Some libraries in this study had Jurkat cell RNA spiked in.

DNA of the CDR3: TGTGCCGGCAGCTTGAGCGGGGGAACCTACGAGCAGTACTTC. It is translated as CAGSLSGGTYEQYF. V and J are TRBV11-2 and TRBJ2-7; 8 bases map to TRBD2. This CDR3 has 14 residues. Germline CDR1 is SGHAT and CDR2 is FQNNGV.